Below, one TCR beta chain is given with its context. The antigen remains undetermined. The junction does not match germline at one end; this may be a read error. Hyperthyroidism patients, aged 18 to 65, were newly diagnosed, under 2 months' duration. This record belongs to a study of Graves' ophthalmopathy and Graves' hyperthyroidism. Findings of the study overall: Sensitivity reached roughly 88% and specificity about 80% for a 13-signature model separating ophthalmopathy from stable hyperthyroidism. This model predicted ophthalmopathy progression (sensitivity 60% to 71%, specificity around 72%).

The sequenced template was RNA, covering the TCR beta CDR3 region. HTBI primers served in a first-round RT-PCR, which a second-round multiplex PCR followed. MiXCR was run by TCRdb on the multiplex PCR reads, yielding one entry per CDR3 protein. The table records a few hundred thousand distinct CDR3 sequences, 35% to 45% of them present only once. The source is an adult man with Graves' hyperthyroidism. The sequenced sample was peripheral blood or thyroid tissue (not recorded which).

CDR3 DNA sequence: TGTGCCGGCAGTTTATTGGGCGGCAGTGAAGCTTTCTTT. Amino acid sequence: CAGSLLGGSEAFF. The chain joins TRBV27 to TRBJ1-1; the D is unclear. The germline V gene encodes CDR1 MNHEY and CDR2 SMNVEV (reference sequence). The CDR3 loop spans 13 amino acids.